A selection of T cell receptor beta chains follows, all from one sample in a study of T-cell memory formation after mild COVID-19. TCRdb itself ran the 5' RACE reads through MiXCR, one entry per CDR3 protein. The data show 200,000 to 250,000 distinct CDR3 sequences, with 9.5% seen just once and 3.5% held by the top ten. Sequenced input: PBMCs or a T cell subset sorted from them (not recorded which). These receptors originate from a man between 18 and 35 years old who had mild COVID-19 (a few samples of this study predate the infection). Cell type and time point are not known. The CDR3 runs from the conserved cysteine through the conserved F or W. Fields, in order: CDR3 DNA, CDR3 protein, D gene, clone size, V gene, J gene. D genes are given only for firm matches. Some rows have no size entry. The others give once, few or many, or a class for an expanded clone.

cdr3_nt: TGTGCCAGCAGGCCCCCCACGGGTGGTGGGGCCAACGTCCTGACTTTC; cdr3_aa: CASRPPTGGGANVLTF; d_call: -; clone_size: many; v_call: TRBV12-3/TRBV12-4; j_call: TRBJ2-6
cdr3_nt: TGTGCCAGCAGTGAAATGTTTCGACGGGGAAAGGTCTACACCTTC; cdr3_aa: CASSEMFRRGKVYTF; d_call: -; clone_size: few; v_call: TRBV25-1; j_call: TRBJ1-2
cdr3_nt: TGCGCCAGCAGTGTGTCCGGCGCAGGTACGCAGTATTTT; cdr3_aa: CASSVSGAGTQYF; d_call: -; clone_size: few; v_call: TRBV10-1; j_call: TRBJ2-3
cdr3_nt: TGTGCCAGCAGTTCCACCGGGCAGTTCTTC; cdr3_aa: CASSSTGQFF; d_call: -; clone_size: -; v_call: TRBV6-6; j_call: TRBJ2-1
cdr3_nt: TGCGCCAGCAGTGATTTGGGGGGCCGCGGAAAAGCGCGGGAGCAGTTCTTC; cdr3_aa: CASSDLGGRGKAREQFF; d_call: -; clone_size: few; v_call: TRBV10-1; j_call: TRBJ2-1
cdr3_nt: TGCAGCGTTACCGGACAGGAGGGATGGACCCAGTACTTC; cdr3_aa: CSVTGQEGWTQYF; d_call: -; clone_size: -; v_call: TRBV29-1; j_call: TRBJ2-5
cdr3_nt: TGTGCCAGCAGCTTAGGGGGGGCTAGCGGGGCTCGCGAGCAGTACTTC; cdr3_aa: CASSLGGASGAREQYF; d_call: TRBD2; clone_size: many; v_call: TRBV7-2; j_call: TRBJ2-7
cdr3_nt: TGTGCCAGCAGCTTGGGGCCCCAAGTCCTTCGGGGCTACACCTTC; cdr3_aa: CASSLGPQVLRGYTF; d_call: -; clone_size: few; v_call: TRBV7-2; j_call: TRBJ1-2
cdr3_nt: TGTGCCAGCAGTGTGCCGGCAGGGGGCTATGGCTACACCTTC; cdr3_aa: CASSVPAGGYGYTF; d_call: TRBD1; clone_size: -; v_call: TRBV28; j_call: TRBJ1-2
cdr3_nt: TGTGCCAGCAGTTACAGCAACGCGCCCCAGCATTTT; cdr3_aa: CASSYSNAPQHF; d_call: -; clone_size: -; v_call: TRBV6-2/TRBV6-3; j_call: TRBJ1-5
cdr3_nt: TGTGCCAGCGCGGGGGCTGGACGGGAGCAGTTCTTC; cdr3_aa: CASAGAGREQFF; d_call: -; clone_size: -; v_call: TRBV9; j_call: TRBJ2-1
cdr3_nt: TGTGCCAGCAGTTACGCTGCGGGACAAGAGACCCAGTACTTC; cdr3_aa: CASSYAAGQETQYF; d_call: -; clone_size: few; v_call: TRBV6-5; j_call: TRBJ2-5
cdr3_nt: TGTGCCAGCAGCCTAACCGGGACAGCCTATGGCTACACCTTC; cdr3_aa: CASSLTGTAYGYTF; d_call: TRBD1; clone_size: many; v_call: TRBV7-2; j_call: TRBJ1-2
cdr3_nt: TGTGCCACCAGTGCCGGGACAGGCTACAATCAGCCCCAGCATTTT; cdr3_aa: CATSAGTGYNQPQHF; d_call: TRBD1; clone_size: few; v_call: TRBV24-1; j_call: TRBJ1-5
cdr3_nt: TGTGCCAGCAGCCAACGGGTGTTTCTCTACAATGAGCAGTTCTTC; cdr3_aa: CASSQRVFLYNEQFF; d_call: -; clone_size: few; v_call: TRBV3-1; j_call: TRBJ2-1
cdr3_nt: TGCAGTGCTAGAAGGGGGAGCACAGATACGCAGTATTTT; cdr3_aa: CSARRGSTDTQYF; d_call: -; clone_size: few; v_call: TRBV20-1; j_call: TRBJ2-3
cdr3_nt: TGTGCCAGCAGCTTAGAGGTGGGGGCGGCCTCGTCTACGCAGTATTTT; cdr3_aa: CASSLEVGAASSTQYF; d_call: -; clone_size: -; v_call: TRBV7-8; j_call: TRBJ2-3
cdr3_nt: TGTGCCAGCAGTTTAATCGGAGACTTCTATGGCTACACCTTC; cdr3_aa: CASSLIGDFYGYTF; d_call: -; clone_size: few; v_call: TRBV28; j_call: TRBJ1-2
cdr3_nt: TGTGCCAGCTCACCTGACAGGGACTTTGATGGAAACACCATATATTTT; cdr3_aa: CASSPDRDFDGNTIYF; d_call: TRBD1; clone_size: -; v_call: TRBV18; j_call: TRBJ1-3
cdr3_nt: TGCGCCAGCAGCCAAGACCCTTTAGGACAGGGAAACTATGGCTACACCTTC; cdr3_aa: CASSQDPLGQGNYGYTF; d_call: TRBD1; clone_size: few; v_call: TRBV4-3; j_call: TRBJ1-2
cdr3_nt: TGTGCCAGCAGCCCCGAGGGACTAGCGGGGGTGTCTAGCACAGATACGCAGTATTTT; cdr3_aa: CASSPEGLAGVSSTDTQYF; d_call: TRBD2; clone_size: -; v_call: TRBV28; j_call: TRBJ2-3
cdr3_nt: TGTGCCAGCCGACTCGGACCCCAGAACACTGAAGCTTTCTTT; cdr3_aa: CASRLGPQNTEAFF; d_call: -; clone_size: few; v_call: TRBV7-3; j_call: TRBJ1-1
cdr3_nt: TGTGCCAGCAGCGGACAGGGCTATAGCAATCAGCCCCAGCATTTT; cdr3_aa: CASSGQGYSNQPQHF; d_call: TRBD1; clone_size: few; v_call: TRBV5-5; j_call: TRBJ1-5
cdr3_nt: TGTGCCAGCAGCCCCGGGGGCGGGGTGGGTGAGCAGTTCTTC; cdr3_aa: CASSPGGGVGEQFF; d_call: -; clone_size: -; v_call: TRBV7-6; j_call: TRBJ2-1
cdr3_nt: TGTGCCAGCAGCACTCAGGGAGTTGGGAATGGCTACACCTTC; cdr3_aa: CASSTQGVGNGYTF; d_call: -; clone_size: -; v_call: TRBV6-1; j_call: TRBJ1-2
cdr3_nt: TGTGCCAGCGGCAGCATTGGGGCCGGAAACACTGAAGCTTTCTTT; cdr3_aa: CASGSIGAGNTEAFF; d_call: -; clone_size: few; v_call: TRBV9; j_call: TRBJ1-1
cdr3_nt: TGTGCCAGCAGTTCGTGGGAAGGGGCGAACTTATACTCTGGGGCCAACGTCCTGACTTTC; cdr3_aa: CASSSWEGANLYSGANVLTF; d_call: -; clone_size: once; v_call: TRBV12-3/TRBV12-4; j_call: TRBJ2-6
cdr3_nt: TGTGCCAGCAGTTTGCACAGCACCTACGAGCAGTACTTC; cdr3_aa: CASSLHSTYEQYF; d_call: -; clone_size: -; v_call: TRBV12-3/TRBV12-4; j_call: TRBJ2-7
cdr3_nt: TGTGCCACCAGTGCGGGAGGGGCGAGAACTGAAGCTTTCTTT; cdr3_aa: CATSAGGARTEAFF; d_call: -; clone_size: few; v_call: TRBV24-1; j_call: TRBJ1-1
cdr3_nt: TGCAGTGCGGAGGACAGGGGTAGGGGAAACATTCAGTACTTC; cdr3_aa: CSAEDRGRGNIQYF; d_call: TRBD1; clone_size: -; v_call: TRBV20-1; j_call: TRBJ2-4
cdr3_nt: TGTGCCAGCAGACCCAGACTAGCCAGTGCCAAAAACATTCAGTACTTC; cdr3_aa: CASRPRLASAKNIQYF; d_call: TRBD2; clone_size: many; v_call: TRBV27; j_call: TRBJ2-4
cdr3_nt: TGCGCCAGTCGTTTTCGGGGACCCGGTTTAGCGGGGATCACAGATACGCAGTATTTT; cdr3_aa: CASRFRGPGLAGITDTQYF; d_call: TRBD2; clone_size: few; v_call: TRBV5-1; j_call: TRBJ2-3
cdr3_nt: TGTGCCAGCAGCCTCCCCGGGGCCCGGGAGACCCAGTACTTC; cdr3_aa: CASSLPGARETQYF; d_call: -; clone_size: -; v_call: TRBV12-3/TRBV12-4; j_call: TRBJ2-5
cdr3_nt: TGTGCCATCAGTGCCCGGCTACTAGCGGGGGGGCGTAATGAGCAGTTCTTC; cdr3_aa: CAISARLLAGGRNEQFF; d_call: TRBD2; clone_size: -; v_call: TRBV10-3; j_call: TRBJ2-1
cdr3_nt: TGTGCCAGCAGTGACGTGACAGATACGCAGTATTTT; cdr3_aa: CASSDVTDTQYF; d_call: -; clone_size: -; v_call: TRBV6-4; j_call: TRBJ2-3
cdr3_nt: TGCAGTGCTAAGAGGGGCGGGAGTTACGAGACCCAGTACTTC; cdr3_aa: CSAKRGGSYETQYF; d_call: TRBD2; clone_size: -; v_call: TRBV20-1; j_call: TRBJ2-5
cdr3_nt: TGCGCCAGCAGCCAAGGGTCCAGCGGGGCGGAGACCCAGTACTTC; cdr3_aa: CASSQGSSGAETQYF; d_call: TRBD2; clone_size: -; v_call: TRBV4-1; j_call: TRBJ2-5
cdr3_nt: TGTGCCAGCAGTTACGTAGGGTCCCCAGATACGCAGTATTTT; cdr3_aa: CASSYVGSPDTQYF; d_call: -; clone_size: few; v_call: TRBV6-6; j_call: TRBJ2-3
cdr3_nt: TGTGCCAGCAGCTTAGGGACAGGGTTAGGCTCTGCCGCCAACGTCCTGACTTTC; cdr3_aa: CASSLGTGLGSAANVLTF; d_call: TRBD1; clone_size: -; v_call: TRBV7-3; j_call: TRBJ2-6
cdr3_nt: TGTGCCAGCAGGCGACAGACGGGCAAGTTAACACCCCTCCACTTT; cdr3_aa: CASRRQTGKLTPLHF; d_call: -; clone_size: -; v_call: TRBV7-9; j_call: TRBJ1-6
cdr3_nt: TGCGCCAGCAGCCTGGATGGCCGGTCGGCCCCAGATACGCAGTATTTT; cdr3_aa: CASSLDGRSAPDTQYF; d_call: -; clone_size: many; v_call: TRBV5-1; j_call: TRBJ2-3
cdr3_nt: TGCAGCGTTACTAAAGGAAACTATGGCTACACCTTC; cdr3_aa: CSVTKGNYGYTF; d_call: -; clone_size: -; v_call: TRBV29-1; j_call: TRBJ1-2
cdr3_nt: TGCAGTGCTAAGAACCCCAGGGGAACTAATGAAAAACTGTTTTTT; cdr3_aa: CSAKNPRGTNEKLFF; d_call: -; clone_size: -; v_call: TRBV20-1; j_call: TRBJ1-4
cdr3_nt: TGTGCCAGCAGCCAAGATGAGTACAACAATGAGCAGTTCTTC; cdr3_aa: CASSQDEYNNEQFF; d_call: -; clone_size: many; v_call: TRBV3-1; j_call: TRBJ2-1
cdr3_nt: TGCGCCAGCAGCCATCTGGGCGCCTCATTGTTCACAGATACGCAGTATTTT; cdr3_aa: CASSHLGASLFTDTQYF; d_call: -; clone_size: few; v_call: TRBV4-1; j_call: TRBJ2-3
cdr3_nt: TGTGCCAGTAGTATAACAGGGTCCGGCACAGATACGCAGTATTTT; cdr3_aa: CASSITGSGTDTQYF; d_call: -; clone_size: few; v_call: TRBV19; j_call: TRBJ2-3
cdr3_nt: TGCAGTGCTAGAGACCAGGGGTACGGTGGCTACACCTTC; cdr3_aa: CSARDQGYGGYTF; d_call: -; clone_size: few; v_call: TRBV20-1; j_call: TRBJ1-2
cdr3_nt: TGTGCCAGCAGGCCCACAGGGGCTTACACTGAAGCTTTCTTT; cdr3_aa: CASRPTGAYTEAFF; d_call: TRBD1; clone_size: -; v_call: TRBV12-3/TRBV12-4; j_call: TRBJ1-1
cdr3_nt: TGCGCCAGCAGCTTCATGCAGGGGGACACTGAAGCTTTCTTT; cdr3_aa: CASSFMQGDTEAFF; d_call: TRBD1; clone_size: few; v_call: TRBV5-1; j_call: TRBJ1-1
cdr3_nt: TGCGCCAGCAGCCAAGATGGGACAGGGGCGATCCAAGAGACCCAGTACTTC; cdr3_aa: CASSQDGTGAIQETQYF; d_call: TRBD1; clone_size: -; v_call: TRBV4-1; j_call: TRBJ2-5
cdr3_nt: TGTGCCAGCAGCGTCCACCGGGGTGAGCAGTACTTC; cdr3_aa: CASSVHRGEQYF; d_call: -; clone_size: few; v_call: TRBV9; j_call: TRBJ2-7
cdr3_nt: TGTGCCAGCAGCCGACAGGGCGGCATCTCAGATACGCAGTATTTT; cdr3_aa: CASSRQGGISDTQYF; d_call: TRBD1; clone_size: -; v_call: TRBV9; j_call: TRBJ2-3
cdr3_nt: TGTGCCAGTAGTATGTTCGCCGCAGGTTCACCCCTCCACTTT; cdr3_aa: CASSMFAAGSPLHF; d_call: -; clone_size: -; v_call: TRBV19; j_call: TRBJ1-6
cdr3_nt: TGTGCCAGGGGGGAAACAGGTGACAATCAGCCCCAGCATTTT; cdr3_aa: CARGETGDNQPQHF; d_call: -; clone_size: -; v_call: TRBV6-5; j_call: TRBJ1-5
cdr3_nt: TGTGCCAGCAGGCCCATCGGGACAGGCCTTTTGGACATTCAGTACTTC; cdr3_aa: CASRPIGTGLLDIQYF; d_call: TRBD1; clone_size: many; v_call: TRBV7-8; j_call: TRBJ2-4